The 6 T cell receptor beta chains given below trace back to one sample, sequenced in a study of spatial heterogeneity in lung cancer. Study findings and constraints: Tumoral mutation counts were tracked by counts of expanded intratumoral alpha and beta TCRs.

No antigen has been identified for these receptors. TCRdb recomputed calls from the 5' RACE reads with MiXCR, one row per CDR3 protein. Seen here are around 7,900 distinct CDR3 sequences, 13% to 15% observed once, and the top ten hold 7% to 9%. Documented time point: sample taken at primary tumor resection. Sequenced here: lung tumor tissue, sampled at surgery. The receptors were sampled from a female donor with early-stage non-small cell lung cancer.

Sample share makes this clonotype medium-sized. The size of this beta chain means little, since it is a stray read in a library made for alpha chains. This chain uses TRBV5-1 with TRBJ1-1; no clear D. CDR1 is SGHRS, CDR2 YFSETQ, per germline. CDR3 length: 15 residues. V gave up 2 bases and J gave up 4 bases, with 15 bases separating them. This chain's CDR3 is CASSFQDGITTEAFF. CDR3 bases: TGCGCCAGCAGCTTTCAAGACGGAATTACCACTGAAGCTTTCTTT.

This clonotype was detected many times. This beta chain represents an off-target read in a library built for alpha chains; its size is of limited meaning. In DNA, the CDR3 is TGTGCCAGCAGCTTTGGGGGGCCCTACGAGCAGTACTTC. Its translation is CASSFGGPYEQYF. The rearrangement links TRBV7-2 to TRBJ2-7; D is possibly TRBD1 or TRBD2 (6 bases each). Deletions cut 3 bases from V and 2 bases from J, with 8 bases between. Germline CDR1 and CDR2: SGHTA and FQGNSA. CDR3 length: 13 residues.

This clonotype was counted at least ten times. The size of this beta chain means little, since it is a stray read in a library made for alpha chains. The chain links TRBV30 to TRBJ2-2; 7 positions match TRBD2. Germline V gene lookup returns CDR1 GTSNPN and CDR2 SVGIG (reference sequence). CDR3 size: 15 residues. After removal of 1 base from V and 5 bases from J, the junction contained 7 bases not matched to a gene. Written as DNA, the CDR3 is TGTGCCTGGAGTGGAGCTGCGGGGGTGACCGGGGAGCTGTTTTTT. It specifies CAWSGAAGVTGELFF. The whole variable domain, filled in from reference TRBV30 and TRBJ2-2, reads SQTIHQWPATLVQPVGSPLSLECTVEGTSNPNLYWYRQAAGRGLQLLFYSVGIGQISSEVPQNLSASRPQDRQFILSSKKLLLSDSGFYLCAWSGAAGVTGELFFGEGSRLTVL.

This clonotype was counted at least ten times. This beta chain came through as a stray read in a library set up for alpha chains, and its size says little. CDR3 nucleotide sequence: TGTGCCAGCAGCTTGGGGGGCAGGGGGCGGTTGAACGAGCAGTACTTC. This gives the protein CASSLGGRGRLNEQYF. The chain is built from TRBV5-4 and TRBJ2-7; 8 nucleotides match TRBD1. The germline V gene has CDR1 SGHNT and CDR2 YYREEE (reference sequence). V shed 0 bases, J shed 5 bases, and the junction held 10 bases outside the gene matches. This CDR3 has 16 amino acids.

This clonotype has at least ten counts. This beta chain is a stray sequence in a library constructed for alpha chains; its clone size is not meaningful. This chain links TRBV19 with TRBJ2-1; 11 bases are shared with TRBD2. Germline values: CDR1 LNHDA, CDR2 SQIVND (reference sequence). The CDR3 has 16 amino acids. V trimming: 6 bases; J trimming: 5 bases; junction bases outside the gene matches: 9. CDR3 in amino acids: CASRSIAGGPNNEQFF. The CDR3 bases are TGTGCCAGTAGGTCGATAGCGGGGGGGCCTAACAATGAGCAGTTCTTC. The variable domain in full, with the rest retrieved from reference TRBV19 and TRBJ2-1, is DGGITQSPKYLFRKEGQNVTLSCEQNLNHDAMYWYRQDPGQGLRLIYYSQIVNDFQKGDIAEGYSVSREKKESFPLTVTSAQKNPTAFYLCASRSIAGGPNNEQFFGPGTRLTVL.

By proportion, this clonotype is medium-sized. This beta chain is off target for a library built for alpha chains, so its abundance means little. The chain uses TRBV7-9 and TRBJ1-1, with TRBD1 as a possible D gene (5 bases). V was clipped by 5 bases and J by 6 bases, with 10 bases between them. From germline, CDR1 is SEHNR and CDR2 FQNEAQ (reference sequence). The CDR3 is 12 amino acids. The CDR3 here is CASSPMGPEAFF. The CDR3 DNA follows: TGTGCCAGCAGCCCCATGGGGCCTGAAGCTTTCTTT.